This paragraph reports one T cell receptor beta chain. The CDR3 has 16 amino acids. The germline CDR1 and CDR2 sequences are SGHTA and FQGTGA. After removal of 6 bases from V and 1 base from J, the junction contained 10 bases not matched to a gene. The data derive from a study of T cells after posttransplantation cyclophosphamide. Controls had myeloablative marrow grafts with methotrexate and calcineurin inhibitor, sampled at 1 year. Sequencing was performed with immunoSEQ multiplex PCR; in TCRdb, only in-frame clones are kept and a portion is missing. This sample yields some 15,000 clones, of which about four fifths are seen a single time; approximately 2.9% belongs to the top ten.

The sample consisted of PBMCs, taken 410 to 450 days after allogeneic stem cell transplant with calcineurin inhibitor and methotrexate. The clonotype originates from a young adult male patient who received an allogeneic stem cell transplant from an unrelated donor, was CMV-positive, and had acute and chronic GVHD. Part of the T cell pool may stem from the graft donor. The rearrangement links TRBV7-3 to TRBJ2-3, with 7 nucleotides matching TRBD1. CDR3 nucleotides: TGTGCCAGCAGTCCAAGTGACAGGGCGGGCACAGATACGCAGTATTTT. Translated: CASSPSDRAGTDTQYF.